The next 11 T cell receptor beta chains were all read from a single sample in a study of shared clonotypes between healthy human individuals (dated by TCRdb to about 2020). Libraries were made using the immunoSEQ multiplex PCR assay. In TCRdb, the immuneACCESS table is reduced to in-frame sequences with V and J assigned. These tables do not hold every clone; where another copy was compared, an unresolved V gene accounts for under half, and the others remain unexplained. A total of 800,000 to 1,200,000 clones appear in this sample, about 84% of them only once. The top ten clonotypes cover about 0.52% of the sample. The sample consisted of memory CD4+ T cells from PBMCs. Reading the label with the study, this specimen's cell subset or site is: CD45RA-negative fraction. Source of these receptors: a man between 18 and 35 years old in good health. Some clones in this sample may be carry-over from other donors' samples.

CDR3 in DNA: TGCAGCGCCGCATCCTCCTACAATGAGCAGTTCTTC. Its protein product is CSAASSYNEQFF. The rearrangement joins TRBV29-1 to TRBJ2-1; no firm D call. This CDR3 contains 12 residues. V lost 7 bases and J 0 bases, leaving 7 bases between the germline ends. Germline CDR1 SQVTM, CDR2 ANQGSEA.

The chain carries TRBV18 and TRBJ1-1; D unresolved. The CDR3 runs to 16 residues. Germline values: CDR1 KGHSH, CDR2 LQKENI. The germline V and J ends were trimmed by 0 bases and 0 bases, with 11 bases remaining between them. DNA for the CDR3: TGTGCCAGCTCACCACCGTCAGGAACCATGAACACTGAAGCTTTCTTT. Translated: CASSPPSGTMNTEAFF.

The CDR3 protein is CASSSRQGKRLYEQYF. The CDR3 DNA reads as TGTGCCAGCAGCTCACGACAGGGGAAGAGACTCTACGAGCAGTACTTC. This chain joins TRBV7-2 and TRBJ2-7; 8 nucleotides agree with TRBD1. Unmatched junction bases numbered 11, after V lost 4 bases and J lost 3 bases. The CDR3 spans 16 residues. CDR1 SGHTA and CDR2 FQGNSA come from the germline V gene. Full variable domain (missing parts from reference TRBV7-2 and TRBJ2-7): GAGVSQSPSNKVTEKGKDVELRCDPISGHTALYWYRQSLGQGLEFLIYFQGNSAPDKSGLPSDRFSAERTGGSVSTLTIQRTQQEDSAVYLCASSSRQGKRLYEQYFGPGTRLTVT.

This chain connects TRBV9 to TRBJ2-3, with 7 bases aligning to TRBD1. The CDR3 length is 16 residues. The V segment lost 5 bases and the J segment 0 bases; nucleotides outside the gene matches: 9. Per the germline V gene, CDR1 is SGDLS and CDR2 is YYNGEE. This CDR3 reads CASSITGDPSTDTQYF. The CDR3, as DNA: TGTGCCAGCAGTATCACAGGGGACCCGAGCACAGATACGCAGTATTTT. Using reference TRBV9 and TRBJ2-3 for the parts outside the CDR3, the full variable domain is DSGVTQTPKHLITATGQRVTLRCSPRSGDLSVYWYQQSLDQGLQFLIQYYNGEERAKGNILERFSAQQFPDLHSELNLSSLELGDSALYFCASSITGDPSTDTQYFGPGTRLTVL.

The chain employs TRBV9 and TRBJ1-1; 12 positions match TRBD1. The ends lost 0 bases at V and 5 bases at J; junction bases unmatched: 2. Germline V lookup: CDR1 SGDLS, CDR2 YYNGEE. The CDR3 sequence is 15 residues long. CDR3 DNA: TGTGCCAGCAGCGTAGGGGACAGGGGGCAAACTGAAGCTTTCTTT. This gives the protein CASSVGDRGQTEAFF.

The chain uses TRBV9 and TRBJ2-7; D unclear. Germline CDR1 is SGDLS and CDR2 is YYNGEE. The CDR3 length is 14 residues. The V end was cut by 0 bases, the J end by 2 bases, with 9 bases between. CDR3 in amino acids: CASSVDFSAYEQYF. In nucleotides, the CDR3 is TGTGCCAGCAGCGTAGATTTTAGTGCCTACGAGCAGTACTTC.

A note on this clone: The sample contains more than one DNA sequence encoding this CDR3. The gene calls are TRBV11-2 and TRBJ2-1, with a tentative D call TRBD1 (5 bases). V shed 5 bases and J shed 3 bases, with 8 bases lying between them. Germline CDR1 and CDR2: SGHAT and FQNNGV. The length of the CDR3 is 13 residues. The chain's CDR3 is CASSRDSYNEQFF. In DNA form, the CDR3 reads TGTGCCAGCAGCAGAGACAGCTACAATGAGCAGTTCTTC. The whole variable domain, filled in from reference TRBV11-2 and TRBJ2-1, reads EAGVAQSPRYKIIEKRQSVAFWCNPISGHATLYWYQQILGQGPKLLIQFQNNGVVDDSQLPKDRFSAERLKGVDSTLKIQPAKLEDSAVYLCASSRDSYNEQFFGPGTRLTVL.

V and J are TRBV4-2 and TRBJ2-1; D gene unclear. The CDR3 contains 17 residues. In germline, CDR1 is LGHNA, CDR2 YNFKEQ. The V end lost 0 bases, the J end lost 2 bases, and 14 bases lay between the germline ends. CDR3 sequence: CASSQEPLGSPYNEQFF. The CDR3 DNA is TGTGCCAGCAGCCAAGAGCCCCTGGGCAGTCCCTACAATGAGCAGTTCTTC.

The V and J genes are TRBV7-8 and TRBJ1-2; D perhaps matches TRBD1 (5 bases). Deletions cut 5 bases from V and 4 bases from J, with 20 bases between. This CDR3 has 16 residues. Germline assignment: CDR1 SGHVS and CDR2 FQNEAQ. The CDR3 sequence is CASSPNPGPGRYGYTF. CDR3 nucleotide sequence: TGTGCCAGCAGCCCAAACCCGGGACCCGGGCGCTATGGCTACACCTTC.

The chain joins TRBV5-1 to TRBJ2-5; 13 bases agree with TRBD2. J lost 5 bases, V lost 3 bases, and 7 bases had no gene match. CDR1 and CDR2 (germline): SGHRS, YFSETQ. The CDR3 length is 16 residues. In DNA, the CDR3 is TGCGCCAGCAGCTATACTAGCGGGAGGGCCCTGGAGACCCAGTACTTC. Protein product: CASSYTSGRALETQYF.

On this clone: A much larger clone lies a single base off, so this may be a read error. Other DNA sequences from this sample encode an identical CDR3 as well. The CDR3 bases are TGTGCCAGCAGCCTACAGGGGGCGAACACTGAAGCTTTCTTT. Translating gives CASSLQGANTEAFF. J is TRBJ1-1 and V is TRBV2, with TRBD1 matching 9 bases. Germline V lookup: CDR1 SNHLY, CDR2 FYNNEI. This CDR3 has 14 amino acids. With 6 bases clipped from V and 1 base from J, the junction kept 3 bases outside the gene matches.